This T cell receptor (beta chain) emerged from a study of blood T cell repertoires in COVID-19. Looking at the study overall: Collection of acute and convalescent COVID-19 samples took place in the United States, Italy and Spain. PBMCs, B-cell-depleted T cells, or T cells provided the cDNA or gDNA that made up the material.

Data came from immunoSEQ multiplex PCR; TCRdb stores just in-frame clones and leaves some out. This table has 170,000 or so clones, roughly nine tenths appearing once. The CDR3 spans 14 residues. Germline CDR1 is MNHEY and CDR2 is SVGEGT. V lost 2 bases and J 2 bases, leaving 8 bases between the germline ends. The clonotype originates from a man aged 18-30 years who had recovered from COVID-19. Specimen: peripheral blood. The V call is TRBV6-2 or TRBV6-3, the J call TRBJ2-3; D perhaps matches TRBD2 (6 bases). For the CDR3, the DNA is TGTGCCAGCAGTTACATAGCGGTCACAGATACGCAGTATTTT. This gives the protein CASSYIAVTDTQYF.